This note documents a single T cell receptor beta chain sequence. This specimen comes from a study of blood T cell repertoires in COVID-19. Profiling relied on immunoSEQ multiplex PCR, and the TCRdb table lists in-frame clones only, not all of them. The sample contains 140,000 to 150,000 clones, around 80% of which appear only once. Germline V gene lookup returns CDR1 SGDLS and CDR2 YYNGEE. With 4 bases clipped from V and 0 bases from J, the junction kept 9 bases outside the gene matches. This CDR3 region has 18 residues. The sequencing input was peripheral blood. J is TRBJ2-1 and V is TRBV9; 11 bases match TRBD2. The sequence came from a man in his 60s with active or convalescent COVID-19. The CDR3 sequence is CASSLKTSGVSSYNEQFF. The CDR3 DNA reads TGTGCCAGCAGCCTGAAGACTAGCGGGGTGAGCTCCTACAATGAGCAGTTCTTC.